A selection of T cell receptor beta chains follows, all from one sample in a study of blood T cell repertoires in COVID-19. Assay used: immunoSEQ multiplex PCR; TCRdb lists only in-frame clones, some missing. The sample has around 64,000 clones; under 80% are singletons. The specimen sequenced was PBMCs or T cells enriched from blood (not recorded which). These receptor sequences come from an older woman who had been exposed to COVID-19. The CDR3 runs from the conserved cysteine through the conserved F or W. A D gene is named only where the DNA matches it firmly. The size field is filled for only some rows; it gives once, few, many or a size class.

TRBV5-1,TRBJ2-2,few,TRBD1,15,TGCGCCAGCAGCTTAGGACAGGGGAACACCGGGGAGCTGTTTTTT,CASSLGQGNTGELFF
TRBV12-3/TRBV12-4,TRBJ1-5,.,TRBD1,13,TGTGCCAGCAGTTCAGGGGGCGTTCAGCCCCAGCATTTT,CASSSGGVQPQHF
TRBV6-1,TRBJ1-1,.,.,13,TGTGCCAGCAGTGATAGAAGGAACACTGAAGCTTTCTTT,CASSDRRNTEAFF
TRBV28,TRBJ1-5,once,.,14,TGTGCCAGCATCCACGGGCAGGGAACTCAGCCCCAGCATTTT,CASIHGQGTQPQHF
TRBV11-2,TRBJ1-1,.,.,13,TGTGCCAGCAGTCAGACCTGGACAGCTGAAGCTTTCTTT,CASSQTWTAEAFF
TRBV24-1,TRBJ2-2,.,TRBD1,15,TGTGCCACCAGTACCTGGGACAGCAACACCGGGGAGCTGTTTTTT,CATSTWDSNTGELFF
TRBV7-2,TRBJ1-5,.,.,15,TGTGCCAGCAGCTTAGACACCAATAGCAATCAGCCCCAGCATTTT,CASSLDTNSNQPQHF
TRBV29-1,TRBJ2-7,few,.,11,TGCAGCGTTGTACAAAACTACGAGCAGTACTTC,CSVVQNYEQYF
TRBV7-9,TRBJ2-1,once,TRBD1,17,TGTGCCAGCAGCGAGTTAGGGACAGGGAACATCGGAAATGAGCAGTTCTTC,CASSELGTGNIGNEQFF
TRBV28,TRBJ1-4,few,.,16,TGTGCCAGCAGTTCGCCGGGCAGGGTTAGGGATGAAAAACTGTTTTTT,CASSSPGRVRDEKLFF
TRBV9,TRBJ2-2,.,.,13,TGTGCCAGCAGCGGGGCCCTCTACGGGGAGCTGTTTTTT,CASSGALYGELFF
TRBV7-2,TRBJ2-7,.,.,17,TGTGCCAGCAGCTTAGTAGATGCGACCGTCACTACCTACGAGCAGTACTTC,CASSLVDATVTTYEQYF
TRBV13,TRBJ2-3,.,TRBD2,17,TGTGCCAGCAGCTTCCGTAAGCGGGGGGGCCCAGGAGATACGCAGTATTTT,CASSFRKRGGPGDTQYF
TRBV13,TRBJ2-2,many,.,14,TGTGCCAGCAGCCTGGGGAGTTACACCGGGGAGCTGTTTTTT,CASSLGSYTGELFF
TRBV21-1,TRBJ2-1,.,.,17,TGTGCCAGCAGCAAGTGCCCGGGACTAGCGGGAGATCATGAGCAGTTCTTC,CASSKCPGLAGDHEQFF
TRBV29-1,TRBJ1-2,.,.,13,TGCAGCGTTGGGAAGACCGACATCTATGGCTACACCTTC,CSVGKTDIYGYTF
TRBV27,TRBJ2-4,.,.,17,TGTGCCAGCAGTTTATCCAGCCGCGTGTTGAGGTCCAACATTCAGTACTTC,CASSLSSRVLRSNIQYF
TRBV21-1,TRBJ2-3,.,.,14,TGTGCCAGCAGCAAAGGGGCCCCAGTGGATACGCAGTATTTT,CASSKGAPVDTQYF
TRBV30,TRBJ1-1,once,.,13,TGTGCCGGGGGGGGCAGGGTGAACACTGAAGCTTTCTTT,CAGGGRVNTEAFF
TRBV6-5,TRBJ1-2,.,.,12,TGTGCCAGCAGACGAACCGGAGAGGGCTACACCTTC,CASRRTGEGYTF
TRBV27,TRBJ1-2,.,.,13,TGTGCCAGCAAGGACGACAGGAACTATGGCTACACCTTC,CASKDDRNYGYTF
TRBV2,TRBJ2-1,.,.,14,TGTGCCAGCAGTTTGCGGGAAGGGTACAATGAGCAGTTCTTC,CASSLREGYNEQFF
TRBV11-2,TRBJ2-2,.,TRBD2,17,TGTGCCAGCAGACCAAGACTAGCGGGAGATAGCACCGGGGAGCTGTTTTTT,CASRPRLAGDSTGELFF
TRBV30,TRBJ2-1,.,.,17,TGTGCCTATGGAAGATCCTCCCAGGGGACGGTCTACAATGAGCAGTTCTTC,CAYGRSSQGTVYNEQFF
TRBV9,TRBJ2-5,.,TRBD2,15,TGTGCCAGCAGCCCAAGCGGGGGGGGCCCAGAGACCCAGTACTTC,CASSPSGGGPETQYF
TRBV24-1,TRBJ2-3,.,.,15,TGTGCCACCAGTGGTTCAGGCACTTACACAGATACGCAGTATTTT,CATSGSGTYTDTQYF
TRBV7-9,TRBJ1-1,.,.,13,TGTGCCACCCAGGGGTCGGAGAACACTGAAGCTTTCTTT,CATQGSENTEAFF
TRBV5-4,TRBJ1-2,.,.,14,TGTGCCAGCAGCTCCGAACTCCGGGGTGGTGGCTACACCTTC,CASSSELRGGGYTF
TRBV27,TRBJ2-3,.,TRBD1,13,TGTGCCAGCAGTTTGCCAGGGGGCGGGACGCAGTATTTT,CASSLPGGGTQYF
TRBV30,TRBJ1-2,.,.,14,TGTGCCTGGAGTGAGGGACACTTTAACTATGGCTACACCTTC,CAWSEGHFNYGYTF
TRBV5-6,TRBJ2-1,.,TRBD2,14,TGTGCCAGCAGCTTGACTAGCGAGTACAATGAGCAGTTCTTC,CASSLTSEYNEQFF
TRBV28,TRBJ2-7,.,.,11,TGTGCCAGCAGTACCAATAGAGTGCAGTACTTC,CASSTNRVQYF
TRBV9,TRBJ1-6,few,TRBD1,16,TGTGCCAGCAGCGCAGGACAGGGAGGAGTGGGATCACCCCTCCACTTT,CASSAGQGGVGSPLHF
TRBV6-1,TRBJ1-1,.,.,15,TGTGCCAGCAGTGAATGGAGTGCCTCAGGGACTGAAGCTTTCTTT,CASSEWSASGTEAFF
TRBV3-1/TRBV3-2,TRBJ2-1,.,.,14,TGTGCCAGCAGCCAATCAGGAGGGTACAATGAGCAGTTCTTC,CASSQSGGYNEQFF
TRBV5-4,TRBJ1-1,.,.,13,TGTGCCAGCAGCCTCACCTCGACAGATGAAGCTTTCTTT,CASSLTSTDEAFF
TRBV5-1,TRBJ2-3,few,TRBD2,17,TGCGCCAGCAGCGAGGGGACTAGCGGATCATTGGTAGATACGCAGTATTTT,CASSEGTSGSLVDTQYF
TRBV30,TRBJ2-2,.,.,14,TGTGCCTCAACCGGGGGAGGAGGCACCGGGGAGCTGTTTTTT,CASTGGGGTGELFF
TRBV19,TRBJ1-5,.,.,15,TGTGCCAGTAGTCCTCCAGAGGGAACCAATAAGCCCCAGCATTTT,CASSPPEGTNKPQHF
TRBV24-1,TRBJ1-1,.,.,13,TGTGCCACCAGGCGGCGGGGGAACACTGAAGCTTTCTTT,CATRRRGNTEAFF
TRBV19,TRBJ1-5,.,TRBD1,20,TGTGCCAGTAGTATAGGACGGGCAGGGGGAGGAGAGTGGCGCAATCAGCCCCAGCATTTT,CASSIGRAGGGEWRNQPQHF
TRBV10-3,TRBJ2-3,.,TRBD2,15,TGTGCCATCAGTGAGTCGGCGGGGGTAATAGATACGCAGTATTTT,CAISESAGVIDTQYF
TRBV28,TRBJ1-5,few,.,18,TGTGCCAGCAGTCCCGACGTTGGCGGAGGGTATAGCAATCAGCCCCAGCATTTT,CASSPDVGGGYSNQPQHF
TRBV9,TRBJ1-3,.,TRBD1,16,TGTGCCAGCAGCGTAGATCGGACAGGGCTGAGAAACACCATATATTTT,CASSVDRTGLRNTIYF
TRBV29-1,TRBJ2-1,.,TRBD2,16,TGCAGCGTTGGCCCTGGACTAGCGGGAGGGAACAATGAGCAGTTCTTC,CSVGPGLAGGNNEQFF
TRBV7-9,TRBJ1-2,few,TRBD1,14,TGTGCCAGCAGCCCCGCGGACAGGGTTTTTGGCTACACCTTC,CASSPADRVFGYTF
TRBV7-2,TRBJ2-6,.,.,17,TGTGCCAGCAGCTTAGTGGCAACCTCAACTGGGGCCAACGTCCTGACTTTC,CASSLVATSTGANVLTF
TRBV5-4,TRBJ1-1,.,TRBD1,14,TGTGCCAGCAGCCTAGACAGGGGCGCCGTTGAAGCTTTCTTT,CASSLDRGAVEAFF
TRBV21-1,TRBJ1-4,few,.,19,TGTGCCAGCAGCAAAGCCTTCCCGGGACAGGGGTCCCCTAATGAAAAACTGTTTTTT,CASSKAFPGQGSPNEKLFF
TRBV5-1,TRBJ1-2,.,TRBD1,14,TGCGCCAGCAGCCCTAGGACAGGGGTGGATGGCTACACCTTC,CASSPRTGVDGYTF